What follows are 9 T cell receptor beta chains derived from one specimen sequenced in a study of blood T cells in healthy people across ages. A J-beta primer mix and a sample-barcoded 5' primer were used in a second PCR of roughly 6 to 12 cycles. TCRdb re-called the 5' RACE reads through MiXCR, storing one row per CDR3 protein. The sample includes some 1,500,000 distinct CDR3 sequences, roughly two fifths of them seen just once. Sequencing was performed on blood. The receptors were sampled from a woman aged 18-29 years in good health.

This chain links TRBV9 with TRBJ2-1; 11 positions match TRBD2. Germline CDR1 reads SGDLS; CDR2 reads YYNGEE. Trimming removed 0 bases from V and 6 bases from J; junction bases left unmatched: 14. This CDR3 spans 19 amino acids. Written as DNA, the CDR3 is TGTGCCAGCAGCGTAGCTTTCGGGGTAGCGGGAGGGGGGTTCAATGAGCAGTTCTTC. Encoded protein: CASSVAFGVAGGGFNEQFF. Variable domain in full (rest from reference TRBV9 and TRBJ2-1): DSGVTQTPKHLITATGQRVTLRCSPRSGDLSVYWYQQSLDQGLQFLIQYYNGEERAKGNILERFSAQQFPDLHSELNLSSLELGDSALYFCASSVAFGVAGGGFNEQFFGPGTRLTVL.

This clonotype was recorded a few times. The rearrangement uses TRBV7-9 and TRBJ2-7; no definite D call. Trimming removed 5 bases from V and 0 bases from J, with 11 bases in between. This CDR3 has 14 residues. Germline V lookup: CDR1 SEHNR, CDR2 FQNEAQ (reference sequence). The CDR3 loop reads CASSNQESSYEQYF. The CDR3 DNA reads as TGTGCCAGCAGCAACCAGGAGAGCTCCTACGAGCAGTACTTC.

DNA of the CDR3: TGCAGCGTTGGTATCTCATACAATGAGCAGTTCTTC. This codes for CSVGISYNEQFF. The V and J genes are TRBV29-1 and TRBJ2-1; no firm D call. The CDR3 runs 12 residues. Deletions cut 4 bases from V and 4 bases from J, with 8 bases between. Germline loops: CDR1 SQVTM, CDR2 ANQGSEA.

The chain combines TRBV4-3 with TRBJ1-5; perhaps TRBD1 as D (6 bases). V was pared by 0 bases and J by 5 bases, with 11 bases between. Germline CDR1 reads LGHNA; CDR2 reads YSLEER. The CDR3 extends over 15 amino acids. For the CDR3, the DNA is TGCGCCAGCAGCCAAGAGCAGGGGCCCCATCAGCCCCAGCATTTT. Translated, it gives CASSQEQGPHQPQHF.

Here the CDR3 DNA reads TGTGCCAGCAGCTTAGGGGTTAGCGCCTCCTACGAGCAGTACTTC. Protein: CASSLGVSASYEQYF. V and J are TRBV11-2 and TRBJ2-7; TRBD2 might be the D (5 bases). This CDR3 spans 15 amino acids. The V gene's germline CDR1 is SGHAT and CDR2 FQNNGV. V gave up 1 base and J gave up 0 bases, with 10 bases separating them. Based on the CDR3 plus reference TRBV11-2 and TRBJ2-7, the full variable domain is EAGVAQSPRYKIIEKRQSVAFWCNPISGHATLYWYQQILGQGPKLLIQFQNNGVVDDSQLPKDRFSAERLKGVDSTLKIQPAKLEDSAVYLCASSLGVSASYEQYFGPGTRLTVT.

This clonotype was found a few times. The CDR3 loop is CSARDRGHANYGYTF. CDR3 sequence (DNA): TGCAGTGCTAGAGATCGGGGACACGCTAACTATGGCTACACCTTC. This chain connects TRBV20-1 to TRBJ1-2; D possibly corresponds to TRBD1 (6 bases). Germline loops: CDR1 DFQATT, CDR2 SNEGSKA (reference sequence). This CDR3 comprises 15 residues. V lost 0 bases and J lost 0, with 11 bases in between.

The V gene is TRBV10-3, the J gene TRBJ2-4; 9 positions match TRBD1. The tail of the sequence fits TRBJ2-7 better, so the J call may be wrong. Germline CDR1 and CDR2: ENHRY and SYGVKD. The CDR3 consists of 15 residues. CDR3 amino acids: CAISAPGQGSHEQYF. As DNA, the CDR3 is TGTGCCATCAGTGCCCCAGGACAGGGGTCTCACGAGCAGTACTTC.

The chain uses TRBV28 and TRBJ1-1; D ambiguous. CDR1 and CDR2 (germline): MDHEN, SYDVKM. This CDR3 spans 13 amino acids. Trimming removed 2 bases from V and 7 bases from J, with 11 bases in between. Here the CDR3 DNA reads TGTGCCAGCAGTTTAATTACGGCAAATGAAGCTTTCTTT. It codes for CASSLITANEAFF.

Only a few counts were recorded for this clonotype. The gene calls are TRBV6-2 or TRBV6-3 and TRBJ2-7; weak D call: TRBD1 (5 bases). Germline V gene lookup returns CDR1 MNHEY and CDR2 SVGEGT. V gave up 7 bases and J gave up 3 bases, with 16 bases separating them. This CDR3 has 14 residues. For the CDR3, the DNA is TGTGCCAGCACCTCCAGGGATCATGGCTACGAGCAGTACTTC. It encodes CASTSRDHGYEQYF.